The next 10 T cell receptor beta chains were all read from a single sample in a study of blood T cell repertoires in COVID-19. Only in-frame clones appear in the TCRdb table, and some are missing; sequencing was by immunoSEQ multiplex PCR. The table lists approximately 290,000 clones, around 91% of them singletons. The sequencing sample was made of PBMCs or T cells enriched from blood (not recorded which). The receptors come from a woman aged 18-29 years with acute COVID-19.

The chain combines TRBV27 with TRBJ2-7; the D is unclear. V dropped 3 bases and J dropped 0 bases, with 12 bases sitting between them. CDR1 and CDR2 (germline): MNHEY, SMNVEV (reference sequence). This CDR3 comprises 15 residues. CDR3: CASSFKPFASYEQYF. CDR3 DNA sequence: TGTGCCAGCAGTTTTAAGCCCTTCGCCTCCTACGAGCAGTACTTC.

The J gene is TRBJ1-2, the V gene TRBV6-5; a possible D gene is TRBD1 (5 bases). Germline V gene sequence: CDR1 MNHEY, CDR2 SVGAGI. Trimming cost V 8 bases and J 4 bases, with 17 bases left between them. The CDR3 sequence is 14 residues long. The CDR3 DNA is TGTGCCAGCTCATACTCTACAGGCCTCTATGGCTACACCTTC. It specifies CASSYSTGLYGYTF.

CDR3 in amino acids: CASSAGTGGSGELFF. In DNA, the CDR3 is TGTGCCAGCAGCGCTGGGACAGGGGGATCCGGGGAGCTGTTTTTT. The gene calls are TRBV7-9 and TRBJ2-2; 11 bases are a match to TRBD1. Germline V gene lookup returns CDR1 SEHNR and CDR2 FQNEAQ (reference sequence). With 5 bases clipped from V and 6 bases from J, the junction kept 5 bases outside the gene matches. The CDR3 is made up of 15 amino acids.

CDR3 amino acids: CAWSVTRQGYTF. CDR3 DNA: TGTGCCTGGAGTGTCACCAGGCAAGGCTACACCTTC. The V and J genes are TRBV30 and TRBJ1-2, with D unclear. The germline V gene encodes CDR1 GTSNPN and CDR2 SVGIG (reference sequence). This CDR3 comprises 12 residues. V gave up 0 bases and J gave up 8 bases, with 10 bases separating them. The full variable domain, in which reference TRBV30 and TRBJ1-2 provide the parts outside the CDR3, is SQTIHQWPATLVQPVGSPLSLECTVEGTSNPNLYWYRQAAGRGLQLLFYSVGIGQISSEVPQNLSASRPQDRQFILSSKKLLLSDSGFYLCAWSVTRQGYTFGSGTRLTVV.

The V call is TRBV27, the J call TRBJ2-2; D unresolved. The CDR3 is 13 residues long. The germline V gene encodes CDR1 MNHEY and CDR2 SMNVEV (reference sequence). Between the trimmed V and J ends, which lost 5 bases and 3 bases, there was a span of 7 bases. The CDR3 loop is CASSRAYTGELFF. The CDR3 nucleotides are TGTGCCAGCAGTCGAGCTTACACCGGGGAGCTGTTTTTT.

The genes are TRBV6-1 and TRBJ2-4, with a tentative D call TRBD1 (6 bases). V was shortened by 2 bases and J by 5 bases, with 10 bases between the two germline ends. This CDR3 spans 14 amino acids. The germline gives CDR1 MNHNS, CDR2 SASEGT. CDR3 bases: TGTGCCAGCAGTGAACTCAGGGGTCAAAACATTCAGTACTTC. This gives the protein CASSELRGQNIQYF.

The rearrangement links TRBV24-1 to TRBJ2-5, with D perhaps TRBD1 (6 bases). V lost 3 bases and J 4 bases, leaving 14 bases between the germline ends. The CDR3 spans 15 residues. Looked up from germline, CDR1 is KGHDR and CDR2 is SFDVKD. The CDR3 nucleotides read TGTGCCACCAGTGATGTTACAGGGAAAGGAGAGACCCAGTACTTC. Its protein product is CATSDVTGKGETQYF.

CDR3 residues: CASSFQGAVSGNTIYF. The CDR3 nucleotides read TGTGCCAGCAGTTTTCAGGGGGCCGTCTCTGGAAACACCATATATTTT. The chain carries TRBV6-5 and TRBJ1-3; TRBD1 agrees at 8 bases. From germline, CDR1 is MNHEY and CDR2 SVGAGI. V was pared by 4 bases and J by 0 bases, with 5 bases of the junction left unmatched. This CDR3 has 16 residues.

The V gene is TRBV19, the J gene TRBJ1-4; 8 nucleotides align to TRBD1. The germline gives CDR1 LNHDA, CDR2 SQIVND (reference sequence). V trimming: 5 bases; J trimming: 4 bases; junction bases outside the gene matches: 9. The CDR3 totals 16 residues. CDR3 in amino acids: CASSFPGGDNNEKLFF. The CDR3 DNA is TGTGCCAGTAGTTTCCCAGGGGGCGATAATAATGAAAAACTGTTTTTT.

The chain uses TRBV12-2 and TRBJ1-1. TRBV12-2 is given as a pseudogene. This CDR3 contains 15 residues. CDR3 in DNA: TGTGCAAGTCGCCCGGGAATCGGGGGGGACACTGAAGCTTTCTTT. This gives the protein CASRPGIGGDTEAFF.